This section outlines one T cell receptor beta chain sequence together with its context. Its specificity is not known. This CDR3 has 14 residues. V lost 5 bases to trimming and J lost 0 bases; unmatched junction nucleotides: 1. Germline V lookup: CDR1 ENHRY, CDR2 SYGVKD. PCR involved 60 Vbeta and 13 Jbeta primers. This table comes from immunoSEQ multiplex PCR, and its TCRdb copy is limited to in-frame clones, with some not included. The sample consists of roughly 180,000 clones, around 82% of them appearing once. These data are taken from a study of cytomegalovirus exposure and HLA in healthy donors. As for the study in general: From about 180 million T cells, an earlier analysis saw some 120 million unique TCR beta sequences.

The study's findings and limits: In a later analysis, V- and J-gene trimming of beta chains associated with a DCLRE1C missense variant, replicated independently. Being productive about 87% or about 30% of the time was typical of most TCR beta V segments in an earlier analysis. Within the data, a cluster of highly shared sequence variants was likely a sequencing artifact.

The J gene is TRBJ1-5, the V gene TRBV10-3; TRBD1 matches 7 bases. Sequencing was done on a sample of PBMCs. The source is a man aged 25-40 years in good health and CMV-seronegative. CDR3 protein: CAISWDSSNQPQHF. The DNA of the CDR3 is TGTGCCATCAGTTGGGACAGTAGCAATCAGCCCCAGCATTTT.